Listed here are 32 T cell receptor beta chains from one sample, sequenced in a study of OX40 agonist ivuxolimab in advanced cancers. Sequencing used immunoSEQ multiplex PCR; TCRdb keeps in-frame clones, though not all of them. The sample records about 80,000 clones, 70% to 90% being singletons. The source was CD4+ or CD8+ T cells sorted from blood, collected in a trial of the OX40 agonist ivuxolimab. These receptors came from an adult with an advanced solid tumor such as melanoma, head and neck, liver or kidney cancer.

The V and J genes are TRBV11-3 and TRBJ2-7; D unresolved. In germline, CDR1 is SGHNT, CDR2 YENEEA. The V end was cut by 5 bases, the J end by 0 bases, with 14 bases between. The CDR3 has 15 amino acids. CDR3 in amino acids: CASSHQGVSSYEQYF. The CDR3 DNA reads TGTGCCAGCAGCCATCAAGGTGTAAGCTCCTACGAGCAGTACTTC.

The J gene is TRBJ1-1, the V gene TRBV5-1, with TRBD1 identical over 10 bases. The V segment lost 6 bases and the J segment 7 bases; nucleotides outside the gene matches: 12. Per the germline V gene, CDR1 is SGHRS and CDR2 is YFSETQ. The CDR3 consists of 15 residues. This chain's CDR3 is CASTSTGGAGDEAFF. CDR3 DNA: TGCGCCAGCACCTCGACAGGGGGCGCGGGAGATGAAGCTTTCTTT.

This chain links TRBV6-6 with TRBJ2-5; D ambiguous. The CDR3 has 14 residues. Trimming shortened V by 6 bases and J by 4 bases, and 15 bases separated the two germline ends. Germline CDR1 and CDR2: MNHNY and SVGAGI (reference sequence). The CDR3: CASRARGAPETQYF. The CDR3 region has the DNA TGTGCCAGCAGAGCCCGTGGAGCCCCAGAGACCCAGTACTTC.

This clone was found once. The chain joins TRBV6-1 to TRBJ2-2; 9 bases align to TRBD1. CDR1 MNHNS and CDR2 SASEGT come from the germline V gene. CDR3 length: 16 residues. Trimming took 3 bases from V and 9 from J; bases not matched to a gene: 11. CDR3 DNA sequence: TGTGCCAGCAGTGACCTGGGACAGGGAGAATCCAGGGAGCTGTTTTTT. Amino acid sequence: CASSDLGQGESRELFF.

V gene TRBV27 combines with J gene TRBJ2-1, with TRBD1 matching over 7 bases. This CDR3 region has 15 residues. The V and J ends lost 4 bases and 9 bases, in that order; junction bases with no gene match: 12. Germline loops: CDR1 MNHEY, CDR2 SMNVEV (reference sequence). The CDR3: CASSSPLTGLFEQFF. The CDR3 nucleotides read TGTGCCAGCAGTTCCCCCTTGACAGGGTTGTTTGAGCAGTTCTTC.

J is TRBJ1-1 and V is TRBV18, with 8 bases matching TRBD1. J lost 6 bases, V lost 3 bases, and 0 bases had no gene match. This CDR3 has 12 amino acids. Germline CDR1 is KGHSH and CDR2 is LQKENI. The CDR3 coding sequence is TGTGCCAGCTCACCGGACAGGGCTGAAGCTTTCTTT. It codes for CASSPDRAEAFF.

This chain connects TRBV15 to TRBJ1-5, with D maybe TRBD1 (5 bases). Germline V gene data show CDR1 as LNHNV and CDR2 as YYDKDF (reference sequence). The CDR3 runs to 16 residues. The ends were cut back, 4 bases at V and 0 bases at J, with 13 bases in the middle. CDR3 protein: CATSNRRGNSNQPQHF. CDR3 nucleotides: TGTGCCACCAGCAACCGAAGGGGTAATAGCAATCAGCCCCAGCATTTT.

This chain connects TRBV28 to TRBJ2-7, with 8 bases aligning to TRBD2. Trimming at V came to 6 bases and at J to 5 bases, leaving 12 bases not matched to a gene. This CDR3 region has 15 residues. The germline V gene has CDR1 MDHEN and CDR2 SYDVKM. CDR3 protein: CASSYPGLGSDEQYF. In DNA, the CDR3 is TGTGCCAGCAGCTATCCGGGACTAGGGTCTGACGAGCAGTACTTC.

V is TRBV19 and J is TRBJ2-2, with unresolved D. The germline V gene has CDR1 LNHDA and CDR2 SQIVND (reference sequence). The CDR3 runs to 18 residues. The V end was cut by 0 bases, the J end by 4 bases, with 18 bases between. The CDR3 DNA sequence: TGTGCCAGTAGTATAGATCACTACAATTGGGGTCCCACCGGGGAGCTGTTTTTT. As protein: CASSIDHYNWGPTGELFF.

The rearrangement uses TRBV9 and TRBJ2-7; D may match TRBD1 or TRBD2 (5 bases each). This CDR3 contains 12 residues. Trimming took 1 base from V and 6 from J, leaving 8 bases between them. Germline V gene lookup returns CDR1 SGDLS and CDR2 YYNGEE. Here the CDR3 DNA reads TGTGCCAGCAGCGTAACCGGGACCGAGCAGTACTTC. Translation: CASSVTGTEQYF.

The chain recombines TRBV2 with TRBJ1-1; D might be TRBD1 (5 bases). Trimming removed 7 bases at V and 1 base at J, with 13 bases between. The CDR3 totals 14 residues. The germline CDR1 and CDR2 sequences are SNHLY and FYNNEI. DNA of the CDR3: TGTGCCAGCACCGGGGTGGGACCGAACACTGAAGCTTTCTTT. This gives the protein CASTGVGPNTEAFF. Filled out from reference TRBV2 and TRBJ1-1, the complete variable domain reads EPEVTQTPSHQVTQMGQEVILRCVPISNHLYFYWYRQILGQKVEFLVSFYNNEISEKSEIFDDQFSVERPDGSNFTLKIRSTKLEDSAMYFCASTGVGPNTEAFFGQGTRLTVV.

V and J are TRBV28 and TRBJ2-1, with 9 bases that match TRBD2. CDR3 length: 16 amino acids. Germline V gene sequence: CDR1 MDHEN, CDR2 SYDVKM. Trimming at V came to 5 bases and at J to 4 bases, leaving 9 bases not matched to a gene. This CDR3 is CASSEGLARPYNEQFF. The CDR3 DNA sequence: TGTGCCAGCAGTGAAGGACTAGCGAGGCCGTACAATGAGCAGTTCTTC.

The chain combines TRBV19 with TRBJ1-5; the D gene is possibly TRBD1 (6 bases). V dropped 5 bases and J dropped 5 bases, with 10 bases sitting between them. The CDR3 consists of 13 residues. Germline assignment: CDR1 LNHDA and CDR2 SQIVND (reference sequence). CDR3 bases: TGTGCCAGTAGTGCTAACAGGGATCAGCCCCAGCATTTT. Its translation: CASSANRDQPQHF.

This clone has only one observation. The chain carries TRBV27 and TRBJ2-1; D is unclear. Between the trimmed V and J ends, which lost 4 bases and 0 bases, there was a span of 10 bases. Germline values: CDR1 MNHEY, CDR2 SMNVEV (reference sequence). The CDR3 totals 15 residues. The CDR3 reads CASSSSTNSYNEQFF. The CDR3 region has the DNA TGTGCCAGCAGTTCCTCGACAAACTCCTACAATGAGCAGTTCTTC.

The CDR3 loop is CASSAMTGLFTDTQYF. For the CDR3, the DNA is TGTGCCAGCAGCGCGATGACAGGACTCTTCACAGATACGCAGTATTTT. The rearrangement joins TRBV9 to TRBJ2-3, with D tentatively TRBD1 (6 bases). The CDR3 is 16 residues long. The V gene's germline CDR1 is SGDLS and CDR2 YYNGEE. The V gene lost 3 bases and the J gene lost 2 bases, with 16 bases spanning the gap.

The gene calls are TRBV19 and TRBJ1-4; 7 bases match TRBD1. Germline V gene sequence: CDR1 LNHDA, CDR2 SQIVND (reference sequence). CDR3 length equals 17 residues. Trimming took 0 bases from V and 3 from J; bases not matched to a gene: 7. The CDR3 sequence is CASSIDDRVGANEKLFF. CDR3 sequence (DNA): TGTGCCAGTAGTATAGACGACAGGGTGGGGGCTAATGAAAAACTGTTTTTT. Using reference TRBV19 and TRBJ1-4 for the parts outside the CDR3, the full variable domain is DGGITQSPKYLFRKEGQNVTLSCEQNLNHDAMYWYRQDPGQGLRLIYYSQIVNDFQKGDIAEGYSVSREKKESFPLTVTSAQKNPTAFYLCASSIDDRVGANEKLFFGSGTQLSVL.

V gene TRBV4-1 combines with J gene TRBJ2-7; unclear D gene. CDR1 and CDR2 (germline): MGHRA, YSYEKL. CDR3 length: 15 amino acids. The germline V and J ends were trimmed by 0 bases and 3 bases, with 12 bases remaining between them. CDR3 nucleotide sequence: TGCGCCAGCAGCCAAGAAGACCGGAGCTACTACGAGCAGTACTTC. It yields the protein CASSQEDRSYYEQYF.

V and J are TRBV6-6 and TRBJ2-7; the match to TRBD2 covers 8 bases. The CDR3 has 15 residues. Unmatched junction bases numbered 13, after V lost 5 bases and J lost 7 bases. Germline CDR1 MNHNY, CDR2 SVGAGI (reference sequence). The CDR3 DNA is TGTGCCAGCAGTCCGACCTCCGGGGGCGGGGGGGAGCAGTACTTC. Its protein product is CASSPTSGGGGEQYF.

The rearrangement links TRBV30 to TRBJ1-2; no definite D call. CDR3 length: 12 residues. The germline V and J ends were trimmed by 6 bases and 5 bases, with 13 bases remaining between them. CDR1 GTSNPN and CDR2 SVGIG come from the germline V gene (reference sequence). The CDR3 sequence is CACEGMGYGYTF. CDR3 sequence (DNA): TGTGCCTGTGAAGGGATGGGGTATGGCTACACCTTC.

The rearrangement links TRBV6-6 to TRBJ2-7, with D possibly matching TRBD2 (5 bases). The CDR3 is 13 residues long. The germline CDR1 and CDR2 sequences are MNHNY and SVGAGI (reference sequence). The V and J ends lost 2 bases and 5 bases respectively, with 10 bases between them. CDR3 in DNA: TGTGCCAGCAGTTACGATCTAGCAAACGAGCAGTACTTC. It yields the protein CASSYDLANEQYF.

This clone showed up just once. The same CDR3 can be traced to other DNA sequences in this sample. The chain is built from TRBV21-1 and TRBJ1-1. TRBV21-1 is marked as a pseudogene. The CDR3 loop spans 14 amino acids. CDR3: CASSEGKMNTEAFF. The CDR3, as DNA: TGTGCCAGTTCTGAAGGGAAGATGAACACTGAAGCTTTCTTT.

This chain uses TRBV10-3 with TRBJ2-7, with D possibly TRBD1 on 6 matching bases. The germline CDR1 and CDR2 sequences are ENHRY and SYGVKD. V was pared by 3 bases and J by 4 bases, with 13 bases between. There are 14 residues in the CDR3. The chain's CDR3 is CAISDLDRLYEQYF. The CDR3, as DNA: TGTGCCATCAGTGACCTTGACAGGCTTTACGAGCAGTACTTC.

The J gene is TRBJ2-3, the V gene TRBV6-5; maybe TRBD1 (6 bases). The germline gives CDR1 MNHEY, CDR2 SVGAGI. The CDR3 runs 14 residues. The V end was cut by 6 bases, the J end by 1 base, with 11 bases between. The CDR3 loop reads CASSLTGRTDTQYF. In DNA, the CDR3 is TGTGCCAGCAGCCTGACAGGCCGCACAGATACGCAGTATTTT.

This clone was observed once. This rearrangement joins TRBV27 to TRBJ2-7, with D unresolved. The CDR3 extends over 12 amino acids. Trimming cost V 2 bases and J 3 bases, with 5 bases left between them. Looked up from germline, CDR1 is MNHEY and CDR2 is SMNVEV (reference sequence). CDR3 amino acids: CASSLSLYEQYF. The CDR3 nucleotides read TGTGCCAGCAGTTTAAGCCTCTACGAGCAGTACTTC.

The chain employs TRBV28 and TRBJ2-3; no clear D gene. The length of the CDR3 is 13 residues. V lost 3 bases and J 2 bases, leaving 6 bases between the germline ends. Germline CDR1 is MDHEN and CDR2 is SYDVKM. The CDR3 sequence: CASSFGNTDTQYF. The CDR3 coding sequence is TGTGCCAGCAGTTTCGGAAACACAGATACGCAGTATTTT.

The chain couples TRBV30 to TRBJ1-6; D possibly corresponds to TRBD1 (6 bases). CDR3 size: 16 residues. Trimming shortened V by 1 base and J by 0 bases, and 10 bases separated the two germline ends. CDR1 GTSNPN and CDR2 SVGIG come from the germline V gene (reference sequence). CDR3 sequence reads: CAWSAGQFSYNSPLHF. The CDR3 coding sequence is TGTGCCTGGAGTGCCGGACAGTTCTCCTATAATTCACCCCTCCACTTT.

This chain uses TRBV11-2 with TRBJ2-7; 7 positions agree with TRBD1. Germline V gene data show CDR1 as SGHAT and CDR2 as FQNNGV. V shed 4 bases and J 4 bases; nucleotides not matched to a gene: 7. CDR3 size: 14 residues. CDR3 sequence reads: CASSWSRQGYEQYF. CDR3 coding DNA: TGTGCCAGCAGCTGGTCGCGACAGGGTTACGAGCAGTACTTC.

The DNA for the CDR3 is TGTGCCAGCAGTATGCGACAGGGTAGGAACACTGAAGCTTTCTTT. The encoded protein is CASSMRQGRNTEAFF. This chain uses TRBV6-5 with TRBJ1-1; 7 bases fit TRBD1. Germline V gives CDR1 MNHEY, CDR2 SVGAGI. Unmatched junction bases numbered 7, after V lost 5 bases and J lost 1 base. The CDR3 runs to 15 residues.

The V and J genes are TRBV28 and TRBJ1-1; 8 bases are shared with TRBD1. The CDR3 sequence is 15 residues long. V was pared by 2 bases and J by 3 bases, with 5 bases of the junction left unmatched. CDR1 and CDR2 from the germline V gene are MDHEN and SYDVKM. CDR3 residues: CASSLRGQGYTEAFF. CDR3 sequence (DNA): TGTGCCAGCAGTTTACGCGGACAGGGCTACACTGAAGCTTTCTTT.

This clone has a single count. V gene TRBV11-3 combines with J gene TRBJ1-1; 7 nucleotides match TRBD1. Germline-derived CDR1 and CDR2 are SGHNT and YENEEA. Trimming took 3 bases from V and 0 from J; bases not matched to a gene: 10. The CDR3 consists of 17 residues. CDR3 sequence reads: CASSFRQGITLNTEAFF. CDR3 coding DNA: TGTGCCAGCAGCTTTCGACAGGGCATAACCCTGAACACTGAAGCTTTCTTT.

This clone was found once. The rearrangement uses TRBV13 and TRBJ1-1; 7 nucleotides line up with TRBD1. The CDR3 runs 15 residues. Germline V lookup: CDR1 PRHDT, CDR2 FYEKMQ (reference sequence). The trim removed 5 bases at V and 4 bases at J, leaving 10 bases unmatched. Written as DNA, the CDR3 is TGTGCCAGCAGCGGACAGGAGGCTCGTTTCACTGAAGCTTTCTTT. Translation gives CASSGQEARFTEAFF. The full variable domain, in which reference TRBV13 and TRBJ1-1 provide the parts outside the CDR3, is AAGVIQSPRHLIKEKRETATLKCYPIPRHDTVYWYQQGPGQDPQFLISFYEKMQSDKGSIPDRFSAQQFSDYHSELNMSSLELGDSALYFCASSGQEARFTEAFFGQGTRLTVV.

The genes are TRBV5-2 and TRBJ2-7; TRBD1 was called by the table and not checked on the DNA. TRBV5-2 is termed a pseudogene. The CDR3 runs 16 residues. The CDR3 coding sequence is TGCGCCAGCAGCCAAGATAGGGCAGGGGCAAACTACGAGCAGTACTTC. Encoded protein: CASSQDRAGANYEQYF.